Following are 13 T cell receptor beta chains from one sample sequenced in a study of blood T cell repertoires in COVID-19 (dated by TCRdb to about 2020). The method was the immunoSEQ multiplex PCR assay. TCRdb took this table from immuneACCESS and kept in-frame rearrangements with V and J called. Such tables lack part of the clones; where checked against another copy, unresolved V genes explain under half of the gap, and the rest is unexplained. The sample has fewer than 250,000 clones on record, nearly 90% of them singletons. The ten largest clones take up about 6.6% of the sample. Material: peripheral blood. The receptors derive from a woman between 35 and 50 years old who had recovered from COVID-19.

The table lists this clone with a count of one. The J gene is TRBJ1-5, the V gene TRBV18, with D perhaps TRBD1 (5 bases). The CDR3 is made up of 15 amino acids. Trimming removed 0 bases at V and 5 bases at J, with 11 bases between. Germline values: CDR1 KGHSH, CDR2 LQKENI. The CDR3 sequence is CASSPPGAGDQPQHF. The CDR3 DNA reads TGTGCCAGCTCACCACCGGGTGCGGGGGATCAGCCCCAGCATTTT.

The chain combines TRBV28 with TRBJ2-1; 7 positions agree with TRBD1. After removal of 7 bases from V and 3 bases from J, the junction contained 9 bases not matched to a gene. Looked up from germline, CDR1 is MDHEN and CDR2 is SYDVKM. The CDR3 covers 15 residues. This CDR3 is CASTSTGANYNEQFF. The CDR3 coding sequence is TGTGCCAGCACTTCAACAGGGGCGAACTACAATGAGCAGTTCTTC.

J is TRBJ2-2 and V is TRBV7-2; 11 nucleotides match TRBD2. Germline CDR1 and CDR2: SGHTA and FQGNSA. This CDR3 region has 19 residues. With V trimmed by 5 bases and J by 6 bases, 17 bases remained unmatched. For the CDR3, the DNA is TGTGCCAGCAGCGTCGCAGGGACCGCTAATAGCGGGAGGGCCGGGGAGCTGTTTTTT. It translates to CASSVAGTANSGRAGELFF.

The count of this clone is one. The genes are TRBV4-2 and TRBJ1-1; 9 positions agree with TRBD1. CDR3 size: 16 residues. The V and J ends lost 4 bases and 2 bases, in that order; junction bases with no gene match: 8. In germline, CDR1 is LGHNA, CDR2 YNFKEQ. This CDR3 reads CASSRPTTGGNTEAFF. CDR3 sequence (DNA): TGTGCCAGCAGCCGACCCACGACAGGGGGAAACACTGAAGCTTTCTTT.

V usage is TRBV5-6 and J usage is TRBJ2-7; 9 positions agree with TRBD2. The trim removed 4 bases at V and 6 bases at J, leaving 8 bases unmatched. Germline CDR1 and CDR2: SGHDT and YYEEEE. CDR3 length equals 14 residues. CDR3 in amino acids: CASSPRGTSLEQYF. In DNA, the CDR3 is TGTGCCAGCAGCCCACGAGGGACTAGCCTCGAGCAGTACTTC.

The rearrangement joins TRBV3-1 (or the pseudogene TRBV3-2) to TRBJ2-7; 8 bases agree with TRBD1. V trimming: 1 base; J trimming: 2 bases; junction bases outside the gene matches: 10. Germline lookup yields CDR1 LGHDT and CDR2 YNNKEL (reference sequence). The CDR3 has 17 residues. DNA of the CDR3: TGTGCCAGCAGCCAAGGCGAGCATAGGGGACAGGCCTACGAGCAGTACTTC. Its translation: CASSQGEHRGQAYEQYF.

The chain uses TRBV13 and TRBJ2-3; TRBD2 matches at 7 bases. Germline V CDR1 and CDR2: PRHDT, FYEKMQ (reference sequence). The CDR3 spans 18 residues. V dropped 5 bases and J dropped 0; count of bases not matched to a gene: 14. In nucleotides, the CDR3 is TGTGCCAGCAGCCCTCTACCGAAGACTAGCAGAAGCACAGATACGCAGTATTTT. Translated, it gives CASSPLPKTSRSTDTQYF. Variable domain in full (rest from reference TRBV13 and TRBJ2-3): AAGVIQSPRHLIKEKRETATLKCYPIPRHDTVYWYQQGPGQDPQFLISFYEKMQSDKGSIPDRFSAQQFSDYHSELNMSSLELGDSALYFCASSPLPKTSRSTDTQYFGPGTRLTVL.

Written as DNA, the CDR3 is TGTGCCAGCAGTATCCGACAGGGGCTAAGTTCCTATAATTCACCCCTCCACTTT. Its protein is CASSIRQGLSSYNSPLHF. V and J are TRBV27 and TRBJ1-6, with 8 bases lining up with TRBD1. Germline CDR1 MNHEY, CDR2 SMNVEV (reference sequence). J lost 1 base, V lost 5 bases, and 10 bases had no gene match. The CDR3 consists of 18 residues.

In nucleotides, the CDR3 is TGTGCCAGCAGTGAAGCGCTTCAGGGCAGGGGTAACTATGGCTACACCTTC. Encoded protein: CASSEALQGRGNYGYTF. The chain has TRBV6-1 and TRBJ1-2, with D tentatively TRBD1 (6 bases). Germline V lookup: CDR1 MNHNS, CDR2 SASEGT. The V end was cut by 0 bases, the J end by 1 base, with 15 bases between. This CDR3 has 17 amino acids.

V is TRBV7-8 and J is TRBJ2-2, with TRBD1 matching over 9 bases. The CDR3 covers 19 residues. The germline gives CDR1 SGHVS, CDR2 FQNEAQ. J lost 4 bases, V lost 0 bases, and 12 bases had no gene match. CDR3 nucleotides: TGTGCCAGCAGCTTAGCCATCGGACAGGGGACCCGACCCACCGGGGAGCTGTTTTTT. Translating gives CASSLAIGQGTRPTGELFF.

This chain joins TRBV7-3 and TRBJ2-2; TRBD2 matches at 12 bases. Trimming removed 5 bases from V and 5 bases from J; junction bases left unmatched: 6. Germline V gives CDR1 SGHTA, CDR2 FQGTGA. The CDR3 runs to 16 residues. The DNA of the CDR3 is TGTGCCAGCAGCCCCCGACTAGCGGGAGTGACCGGGGAGCTGTTTTTT. Protein sequence: CASSPRLAGVTGELFF.

The gene calls are TRBV30 and TRBJ2-6, with 7 bases matching TRBD1. Per the germline V gene, CDR1 is GTSNPN and CDR2 is SVGIG (reference sequence). This CDR3 has 18 amino acids. V shed 4 bases and J 1 base; nucleotides not matched to a gene: 13. This CDR3 is CAWTRDSFFDSGANVLTF. The CDR3 nucleotides read TGTGCCTGGACACGGGACAGCTTTTTTGATTCTGGGGCCAACGTCCTGACTTTC.

V gene TRBV12-5 combines with J gene TRBJ2-5, with D possibly being TRBD2 (6 bases). V dropped 7 bases and J dropped 4 bases, with 16 bases sitting between them. Germline CDR1 reads LGHNT; CDR2 reads FRNRAP. CDR3 size: 14 residues. The CDR3 coding sequence is TGTGCTAGTGCCCCACAACTAGCCGCAGAGACCCAGTACTTC. Translated: CASAPQLAAETQYF.